This T cell receptor (beta chain) was captured in a study of blood T cell repertoires in COVID-19. Study context: Material from acute and convalescent COVID-19 was sourced from the United States, Italy and Spain.

In the authors' methods: Amplification of reference gene primers provided the estimated nucleated cell counts. Profiling relied on immunoSEQ multiplex PCR, and the TCRdb table lists in-frame clones only, not all of them. V and J calls and clone size are copied from that table; D and trimming were computed from the DNA. The sample has hundreds of thousands of clones; more than 75% are singletons. Germline V gene data show CDR1 as SEHNR and CDR2 as FQNEAQ (reference sequence). The J segment lost 3 bases and the V segment lost 3 bases, leaving 3 bases of the junction unmatched. This CDR3 has 15 residues.

This clonotype was sampled from a man aged 35-49 years in a cohort exposed to, infected with or recovered from COVID-19 (not recorded which). The sample comprised PBMCs or T cells enriched from blood (not recorded which). This chain joins TRBV7-9 and TRBJ2-2; 8 positions match TRBD2. CDR3 nucleotides: TGTGCCAGCAGCTTCAGCGGGAGAGACACCGGGGAGCTGTTTTTT. This gives the protein CASSFSGRDTGELFF.